This is a list of T cell receptor beta chains from one sample in a study of T cell changes during pregnancy in multiple sclerosis. Using immunoSEQ multiplex PCR, the repertoire was profiled, and TCRdb retains in-frame clones only, with some absent. The table shows roughly 57,000 clones, with over 80% occurring only once. Sequencing was performed on CD4+ T cells from peripheral blood mononuclear cells, taken after pregnancy. The origin of the receptors is a female donor with multiple sclerosis, enrolled in a pregnancy study. CDR3s include the opening cysteine and the closing phenylalanine or tryptophan. A D gene is named only where the DNA matches it firmly. Clone size is shown for a subset of rows, as once, few, many or a class of expanded clone.

d_gene	v_gene	abundance	j_gene	CDR3nt	CDR3aa
TRBD1	TRBV4-2	.	TRBJ1-2	TGTGCCAGCAGCCGCACGACAGGGATGAGTGGCTATACCTTC	CASSRTTGMSGYTF
.	TRBV19	.	TRBJ1-1	TGTGCCAGTATGGACTACCGCGGGCAGCTGAACACTGAAGCTTTCTTT	CASMDYRGQLNTEAFF
TRBD2	TRBV30	.	TRBJ2-7	TGTGCCTGGAGTCGGGCGCCAGCGGGGGGCATAACTCGCGAGCAGTACTTC	CAWSRAPAGGITREQYF
TRBD1	TRBV19	.	TRBJ1-1	TGTGCCAGTGCTGCGGGGACAGCTAAAGCTTTCTTT	CASAAGTAKAFF
.	TRBV6-5	.	TRBJ2-3	TGTGCCAGCAGCCCGACTTTCGCGGGCACAGATACGCAGTATTTT	CASSPTFAGTDTQYF
TRBD2	TRBV5-4	.	TRBJ2-7	TGTGCCAGCAGCCCCTGGGGACTAGCGGGGACCTACGAGCAGTACTTC	CASSPWGLAGTYEQYF
.	TRBV11-2	.	TRBJ2-3	TGTGCCAGCAGCTTAGGTTCTCGGACGCAGTATTTT	CASSLGSRTQYF
.	TRBV12-5	.	TRBJ1-6	TGTGCTAGTGGATCCGCGGGGAGCTCCTATAATTCACCCCTCCACTTT	CASGSAGSSYNSPLHF
.	TRBV28	once	TRBJ1-4	TGTGCCAGCAGGGGTGAGGACAGAGGAGAAAAACTGTTTTTT	CASRGEDRGEKLFF
.	TRBV7-2	.	TRBJ2-1	TGTGCCAGCAGCTTGGGTTCTGGCGGGTACAATGAGCAGTTCTTC	CASSLGSGGYNEQFF
.	TRBV5-6	.	TRBJ2-1	TGTGCCAGCAGCCGCCCAGCGGGTAGTTTGGTTGAGCAGTTCTTC	CASSRPAGSLVEQFF
.	TRBV11-1	.	TRBJ1-2	TGTGCCAGCAGCCTGTCAGGGTATGGCTACACCTTC	CASSLSGYGYTF
TRBD1	TRBV6-4	.	TRBJ1-1	TGTGCCAGCAGATCAGGGGGTAGGGCTTTCTTT	CASRSGGRAFF
TRBD1	TRBV9	.	TRBJ1-1	TGTGCCAGCAGCGCCCTCTCAACAGGGGACACTGAAGCTTTCTTT	CASSALSTGDTEAFF
.	TRBV4-3	.	TRBJ1-1	TGCGCCAGCAGCCAAGATGGGTCAGGGAACACTGAAGCTTTCTTT	CASSQDGSGNTEAFF
.	TRBV14	.	TRBJ1-6	TGTGCCAGCAGTGGTCTCCTCAGGGGAGATAATTCACCCCTCCACTTT	CASSGLLRGDNSPLHF
TRBD1	TRBV5-4	.	TRBJ2-1	TGTGCCAGCACCGCGACAGGGTACAATGAGCAGTTCTTC	CASTATGYNEQFF
.	TRBV7-3	.	TRBJ2-2	TGTGCCAGCAGCTCAGTACAGGGGAACACCGGGGAGCTGTTTTTT	CASSSVQGNTGELFF
.	TRBV9	.	TRBJ2-3	TGTGCCAGCAGCGTAGGTTCAGGGGTTGGACGTCGCACAGATACGCAGTATTTT	CASSVGSGVGRRTDTQYF
TRBD1	TRBV7-9	.	TRBJ2-7	TGTGCCAGCAGCTTGGGACAGGGGGACGAGCAGTACTTC	CASSLGQGDEQYF
.	TRBV5-8	.	TRBJ1-5	TGTGCCAGCAGCTTTGGGTCAGGGCATAGCAATCAGCCCCAGCATTTT	CASSFGSGHSNQPQHF
TRBD1	TRBV29-1	.	TRBJ2-7	TGCAGCGTCAGACAGGGGGCTGGCGAGCAGTACTTC	CSVRQGAGEQYF
TRBD1	TRBV27	.	TRBJ1-2	TGTGCCAGCAGTTTATTGGGGACAGGGGAGTATGGCTACACCTTC	CASSLLGTGEYGYTF
.	TRBV7-6	.	TRBJ1-5	TGTGCCAGCAGCTTAGGGGGCTCCGGGTTTCAGCCCCAGCATTTT	CASSLGGSGFQPQHF
.	TRBV11-2	.	TRBJ2-3	TGTGCCAGCAGCTCCTCGGGGTTGGATGAGGATACGCAGTATTTT	CASSSSGLDEDTQYF
.	TRBV6-1	.	TRBJ1-3	TGTGCCAGCAGTGGAGGGGGTAGAAACACCATATATTTT	CASSGGGRNTIYF
TRBD2	TRBV5-1	.	TRBJ2-3	TGCGCCAGCAGCTTGGGCCTTACTAGCGGGGGAGCAGATACGCAGTATTTT	CASSLGLTSGGADTQYF
.	TRBV15	.	TRBJ1-1	TGTGCCACCAGCAGAGCCCGGGCCCGGGGAACTGAAGCTTTCTTT	CATSRARARGTEAFF
.	TRBV6-6	.	TRBJ1-1	TGTGCCAGCAGTTACTCGACGGGGAACACTGAAGCTTTCTTT	CASSYSTGNTEAFF